Listed below are T cell receptor beta chains from one sample, sequenced in a study of molecular identifiers for immune sequencing clone quantification. TCRdb recomputed calls from the PCR reads with MiXCR, one row per CDR3 protein. The sample contains some 680,000 distinct CDR3 sequences, 25% of which appear only once. Sequences were obtained from naive CD8+ T cells from blood, with Jurkat cell RNA spiked in. The source of these receptors is a human donor in good health. Some libraries in this study had Jurkat cell RNA spiked in. Both conserved end residues are part of each CDR3. The order of the fields is clone size, CDR3 length, J gene, D gene, V gene, CDR3 protein, CDR3 DNA. D genes are given only for firm matches. A row's size may be missing; if present it is once, few, many or a size class.

few,12,TRBJ2-5,NA,TRBV27,CASMDPQETQYF,TGTGCCAGCATGGATCCGCAAGAGACCCAGTACTTC
many,15,TRBJ2-5,TRBD1,TRBV2,CASSEGQGARETQYF,TGTGCCAGCAGTGAGGGACAGGGGGCCCGAGAGACCCAGTACTTC
many,16,TRBJ2-4,TRBD1,TRBV9,CASSVERDRGLDIQYF,TGTGCCAGCAGCGTAGAAAGGGACAGGGGGTTAGACATTCAGTACTTC
NA,14,TRBJ1-4,TRBD1,TRBV28,CASSPWTGEEKLFF,TGTGCCAGCAGTCCGTGGACAGGGGAAGAAAAACTGTTTTTT
NA,13,TRBJ1-1,NA,TRBV24-1,CATSDTRNTETFF,TGTGCCACCAGTGATACCAGGAACACTGAAACTTTCTTT
few,14,TRBJ1-6,TRBD1,TRBV6-5,CASRLGGGGSPLHF,TGTGCCAGCCGCTTGGGAGGGGGCGGGTCACCCCTCCACTTT
NA,15,TRBJ2-7,TRBD2,TRBV6-2/TRBV6-3,CASIDTGLAVYEQYF,TGTGCCAGCATCGACACGGGGCTAGCGGTCTACGAGCAGTACTTC
many,17,TRBJ1-3,NA,TRBV7-8,CASSLDPGLYPGNTIYF,TGTGCCAGCAGCTTAGATCCGGGCCTCTACCCTGGAAACACCATATATTTT
NA,14,TRBJ2-5,NA,TRBV7-9,CASSSSGHQETQYF,TGTGCCAGCAGCTCGTCGGGGCACCAAGAGACCCAGTACTTC
NA,13,TRBJ2-1,NA,TRBV7-9,CASSSSGANEQFF,TGTGCCAGCAGCTCCTCGGGCGCGAATGAGCAGTTCTTC
many,19,TRBJ2-6,NA,TRBV7-8,CASSSPSRAVLSGANVLTF,TGTGCCAGCAGCTCACCTTCTAGGGCAGTCCTCTCTGGGGCCAACGTCCTGACTTTC
few,13,TRBJ2-4,NA,TRBV11-2,CASSLVDENIQYF,TGTGCCAGCAGCTTAGTTGACGAAAACATTCAGTACTTC
NA,15,TRBJ2-7,TRBD2,TRBV6-5,CASTWSGGASYEQYF,TGTGCCAGCACCTGGAGCGGGGGGGCCTCCTACGAGCAGTACTTC
NA,14,TRBJ1-3,NA,TRBV12-3/TRBV12-4,CASTYVRGGNTIYF,TGTGCCAGCACTTACGTTCGGGGGGGAAACACCATATATTTT
few,14,TRBJ2-7,NA,TRBV13,CASSLWRQSYEQYF,TGTGCCAGCAGCTTATGGCGCCAGTCCTACGAGCAGTACTTC
many,15,TRBJ2-5,NA,TRBV28,CASSEWQGTQGTQYF,TGTGCCAGCAGTGAGTGGCAGGGGACCCAAGGGACCCAGTACTTC
many,13,TRBJ2-3,NA,TRBV11-2,CASSLVYQGLQYF,TGTGCCAGCAGCTTAGTGTATCAGGGCCTCCAGTATTTT
NA,14,TRBJ1-5,NA,TRBV7-9,CASSLADGNQPQHF,TGTGCCAGCAGCTTGGCGGATGGCAATCAGCCCCAGCATTTT
NA,18,TRBJ2-3,TRBD2,TRBV4-3,CASSQDWGAGSHTDTQYF,TGCGCCAGCAGCCAAGATTGGGGAGCGGGGTCCCACACAGATACGCAGTATTTT
few,16,TRBJ2-5,TRBD2,TRBV28,CASSLTSGRAGETQYF,TGTGCCAGCAGCCTGACTAGCGGGAGGGCCGGGGAGACCCAGTACTTC
many,15,TRBJ1-4,TRBD1,TRBV6-6,CASTDVGTGVEKLFF,TGTGCCAGCACCGACGTTGGGACAGGGGTAGAAAAACTGTTTTTT
many,15,TRBJ1-4,NA,TRBV5-1,CASSLAKDSYEKLFF,TGCGCCAGCAGCTTGGCCAAGGACAGTTATGAAAAACTGTTTTTT
NA,15,TRBJ2-3,NA,TRBV19,CASSATDTDTDTQYF,TGTGCCAGTAGTGCTACAGACACGGACACAGATACGCAGTATTTT